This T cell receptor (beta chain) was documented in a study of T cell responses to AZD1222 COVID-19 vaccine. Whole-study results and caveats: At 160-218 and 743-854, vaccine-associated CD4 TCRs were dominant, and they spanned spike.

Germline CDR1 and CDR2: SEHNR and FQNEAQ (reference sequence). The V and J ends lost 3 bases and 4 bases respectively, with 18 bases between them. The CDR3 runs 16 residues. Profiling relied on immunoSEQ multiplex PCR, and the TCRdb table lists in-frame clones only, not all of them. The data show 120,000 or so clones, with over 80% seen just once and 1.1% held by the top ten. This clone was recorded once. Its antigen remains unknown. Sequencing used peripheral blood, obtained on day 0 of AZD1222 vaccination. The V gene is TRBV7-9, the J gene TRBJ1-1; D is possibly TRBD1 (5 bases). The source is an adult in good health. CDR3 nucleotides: TGTGCCAGCAGCTTGGACCCGGGACTGAGGGTCACTGAAGCTTTCTTT. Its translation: CASSLDPGLRVTEAFF.